This record looks at one TCR beta chain sequence and its context. What antigen it recognizes has not been identified. No much larger clone is present one base from it, and per-base qualities are unavailable. The sample comes from a study of technical replicates of blood from several donors (dated by TCRdb to 2016 to 2017). According to the germline V gene, CDR1 reads SGDLS and CDR2 reads YYNGEE. V is reduced by 6 bases and J by 4 bases, leaving a spacing of 15 bases between them. The CDR3 spans 14 residues, from the cysteine through the phenylalanine. Here the CDR3 DNA is all that survives: 42 bases in frame from base 1. The library was made by the immunoSEQ multiplex PCR assay. TCRdb mirrors the immuneACCESS table, restricted to in-frame sequences. Some clones are absent from its copies; in checked studies, under half trace to an unresolved V gene, and the reason for the others is unknown. In all, the sample holds about 73,000 clones, and 90% to 95% of those were seen once. Clones ranked in the top ten supply roughly 0.25% of the sample.

Sequenced sample: T cells isolated from PBMCs. This TCR was recovered from a human donor in good health. The rearranged segments are TRBV9 and TRBJ2-3; the D gene is unclear. The CDR3 corresponds to CASNLRKMADTQYF. The nucleotide sequence reads as follows: TGTGCCAGCAACTTAAGAAAAATGGCAGATACGCAGTATTTT.